Sequencing of this T cell receptor beta chain was carried out in a study of regulatory T cells in long-lasting Graves disease. Arm-PCR with iRepertoire HTBI primers amplified the CDR3 regions for these TCR beta libraries. MiXCR, run by TCRdb on the multiplex PCR reads, gives a single entry per CDR3 protein. This repertoire shows 430,000 or so distinct CDR3 sequences, about 21% found once; its top ten account for more than 13%. General study points: The work looked only at peripheral blood and did not look at thyroid tissue.

Time point meaning: persistent/refractory GD, antithyroid drugs over 5 years with positive TRAb. PBMC RNA was the source of the TCR library. Points on this clonotype: The target antigen is unknown.

The sequenced sample was peripheral blood mononuclear cells (PBMCs), obtained when the disease was refractory, from a patient treated with antithyroid drugs. This receptor was taken from a female donor with Graves disease.

The CDR3 spells CASSLAVGTSNNEQFF. For the CDR3, the DNA is TGTGCCAGCAGTTTAGCCGTCGGTACTAGTAACAATGAGCAGTTCTTC. This chain uses TRBV28 with TRBJ2-1; maybe TRBD2 (5 bases). V shed 2 bases and J shed 5 bases, with 16 bases lying between them. From germline, CDR1 is MDHEN and CDR2 SYDVKM. The CDR3 covers 16 residues.